This passage covers 7 T cell receptor beta chains from one sample sequenced in a study of T cell changes during pregnancy in multiple sclerosis. Sequencing used immunoSEQ multiplex PCR; TCRdb keeps in-frame clones, though not all of them. The table records approximately 60,000 clones, 92% of them present only once. The sequences come from CD4+ T cells from peripheral blood mononuclear cells, collected in the second trimester of pregnancy. The receptors shown here come from a female donor with multiple sclerosis, enrolled in a pregnancy study.

CDR3 coding DNA: TGTGCCAGCGCTGACAGACGGAACACTGAAGCTTTCTTT. Amino acid sequence: CASADRRNTEAFF. The chain links TRBV2 to TRBJ1-1; D possibly corresponds to TRBD1 (5 bases). The V and J ends lost 8 bases and 1 base respectively, with 11 bases between them. There are 13 residues in the CDR3. Germline lookup yields CDR1 SNHLY and CDR2 FYNNEI.

The chain uses TRBV6-5 and TRBJ2-1, with D maybe TRBD1 (5 bases). Trimming shortened V by 0 bases and J by 7 bases, and 10 bases separated the two germline ends. Germline lookup yields CDR1 MNHEY and CDR2 SVGAGI. This CDR3 region has 14 residues. DNA for the CDR3: TGTGCCAGCAGTTACTCGACAGTGGAGAATGAGCAGTTCTTC. Translated, it gives CASSYSTVENEQFF.

The rearrangement joins TRBV27 to TRBJ2-1; tentative D call: TRBD1 (6 bases). V lost 6 bases, J lost 7 bases, and 25 bases lay in between. CDR1 and CDR2 (germline): MNHEY, SMNVEV (reference sequence). The CDR3 loop spans 17 amino acids. CDR3 protein: CASSPGYRAYYRNEQFF. The CDR3 coding sequence is TGTGCCAGCAGCCCAGGTTACAGGGCATATTACAGGAATGAGCAGTTCTTC.

The V call is TRBV19, the J call TRBJ2-7; D perhaps matches TRBD2 (7 bases). Germline CDR1 LNHDA, CDR2 SQIVND (reference sequence). Trimming shortened V by 5 bases and J by 1 base, and 24 bases separated the two germline ends. The CDR3 has 18 amino acids. Here the CDR3 DNA reads TGTGCCAGTAGTCTGCGGGGGAGCGGGATAGGGACATCCTACGAGCAGTACTTC. It yields the protein CASSLRGSGIGTSYEQYF. The whole variable domain, filled in from reference TRBV19 and TRBJ2-7, reads DGGITQSPKYLFRKEGQNVTLSCEQNLNHDAMYWYRQDPGQGLRLIYYSQIVNDFQKGDIAEGYSVSREKKESFPLTVTSAQKNPTAFYLCASSLRGSGIGTSYEQYFGPGTRLTVT.

There are a few counts of this clone. CDR3 protein: CASSLSDSLRGYTF. CDR3 coding DNA: TGCGCCAGCAGCTTATCGGACAGTCTGAGAGGCTACACCTTC. The genes are TRBV5-1 and TRBJ1-2; TRBD1 might be the D (6 bases). Trimming removed 2 bases from V and 8 bases from J, with 16 bases in between. The CDR3 runs to 14 residues. Germline assignment: CDR1 SGHRS and CDR2 YFSETQ.

The chain uses TRBV6-4 and TRBJ2-7; TRBD1 is a possible D gene (5 bases). Trimming shortened V by 0 bases and J by 2 bases, and 11 bases separated the two germline ends. Germline CDR1 reads MRHNA; CDR2 reads SNTAGT. This CDR3 contains 15 residues. In DNA, the CDR3 is TGTGCCAGCAGTGACTCAAAGGGGCTAGCCTACGAGCAGTACTTC. This translates into CASSDSKGLAYEQYF.

The genes are TRBV5-5 and TRBJ1-1; maybe TRBD1 (5 bases). CDR1 is SGHKS and CDR2 is YYEKEE in the germline V gene (reference sequence). This CDR3 is built from 14 residues. V lost 4 bases to trimming and J lost 10 bases, with 20 bases between them. DNA for the CDR3: TGTGCCAGCAGCCGGTCCGGGACCGGAGGGTTAGCTTTCTTT. Translation: CASSRSGTGGLAFF. The entire variable domain, with the rest obtained from reference TRBV5-5 and TRBJ1-1, is as follows: DAGVTQSPTHLIKTRGQQVTLRCSPISGHKSVSWYQQVLGQGPQFIFQYYEKEERGRGNFPDRFSARQFPNYSSELNVNALLLGDSALYLCASSRSGTGGLAFFGQGTRLTVV.